Here is one T cell receptor (beta chain) with its context. Its target is unknown. This sample is part of a study of cytomegalovirus exposure and HLA in healthy donors. Germline values: CDR1 MGHDK, CDR2 SYGVNS. The CDR3 extends over 13 amino acids. V was clipped by 4 bases and J by 1 base, with 7 bases between them. Findings of the study overall: Most TCR sequences were seen very rarely across donors, but some public TCRs occurred in many. Listed as cytomegalovirus-associated were around 160 TCR beta chains.

Primers included in the PCR were 60 Vbeta and 13 Jbeta primers. The repertoire was sequenced with immunoSEQ multiplex PCR; TCRdb's copy has only in-frame clones and lacks some. Of 80,000 to 90,000 clones in the sample, more than 60% are singletons; the top ten hold about 2.2%. The donors were healthy bone marrow donors. V usage is TRBV25-1 and J usage is TRBJ1-1; D is uncertain. The clonotype comes from a man aged 35-49 years in good health and CMV-seronegative. Sequenced sample: PBMCs. The CDR3 DNA sequence: TGTGCCAGCAGTGGACATCAGAACACTGAAGCTTTCTTT. Its translation is CASSGHQNTEAFF. Full variable domain (missing parts from reference TRBV25-1 and TRBJ1-1): EADIYQTPRYLVIGTGKKITLECSQTMGHDKMYWYQQDPGMELHLIHYSYGVNSTEKGDLSSESTVSRIRTEHFPLTLESARPSHTSQYLCASSGHQNTEAFFGQGTRLTVV.